This T cell receptor (beta chain) came from a study of control samples from healthy donors and cancer patients. Profiling relied on immunoSEQ multiplex PCR, and the TCRdb table lists in-frame clones only, not all of them. The repertoire has some 130,000 clones, around 93% of them found once; the top ten carry around 2.1%. The trim removed 0 bases at V and 3 bases at J, leaving 15 bases unmatched. The CDR3 runs 19 residues. The germline CDR1 and CDR2 sequences are SGHAT and FQNNGV. Sequences were obtained from blood. The clonotype originates from a woman in her fifties or sixties in good health. The chain carries TRBV11-2 and TRBJ1-1; 8 nucleotides match TRBD1. The CDR3 bases are TGTGCCAGCAGCTTAGATTCTGACAGGGGTGCACTATTTCACACTGAAGCTTTCTTT. As protein: CASSLDSDRGALFHTEAFF. The full variable domain, with the rest looked up from reference TRBV11-2 and TRBJ1-1, is EAGVAQSPRYKIIEKRQSVAFWCNPISGHATLYWYQQILGQGPKLLIQFQNNGVVDDSQLPKDRFSAERLKGVDSTLKIQPAKLEDSAVYLCASSLDSDRGALFHTEAFFGQGTRLTVV.